The rows below give T cell receptor beta chains drawn from one sample of a study of regulatory T cells in long-lasting Graves disease. TCRdb recomputed calls from the multiplex PCR reads with MiXCR, one row per CDR3 protein. The sample lists approximately 270,000 distinct CDR3 sequences, 15% to 20% occurring once. The same data also went into a second study, on T cells in Graves' hyperthyroidism and ophthalmopathy.

The sample in question was peripheral blood mononuclear cells (PBMCs), obtained at new diagnosis, from a patient treated with antithyroid drugs. All receptors come from a woman aged 25-40 years with Graves disease. CDR3s include the opening cysteine and the closing phenylalanine or tryptophan. The D gene is left open where the match is weak. Expanded clones get a size class; other rows say once, few or many, or leave the size out.

v_call	j_call	clone_size	d_call	cdr3_aa	cdr3_nt
TRBV20-1	TRBJ1-2	many	.	CSARLVGTPSNYGYTF	TGCAGTGCTAGATTAGTAGGGACCCCCTCTAACTATGGCTACACCTTC
TRBV5-1	TRBJ2-3	.	TRBD1	CASSRDRPSTDTQYF	TGCGCCAGCTCCCGGGACAGGCCCAGCACAGATACGCAGTATTTT
TRBV6-1	TRBJ2-2	many	.	CASKQGATGELFF	TGTGCCAGCAAACAGGGTGCAACCGGGGAGCTGTTTTTT
TRBV2	TRBJ2-3	many	.	CASKSRGFFTDTQYF	TGTGCCAGCAAGTCACGGGGTTTTTTCACAGATACGCAGTATTTT
TRBV7-9	TRBJ1-1	many	.	CASSLIVGAEAFF	TGTGCCAGCAGCTTAATTGTGGGGGCTGAAGCTTTCTTT
TRBV11-2	TRBJ1-6	many	TRBD1	CASSPLDREGSPLHF	TGTGCCAGCAGCCCATTGGACAGGGAAGGATCACCCCTCCACTTT
TRBV20-1	TRBJ1-4	few	TRBD1	CSAEGTGWSTPNEKLFF	TGCAGTGCTGAAGGGACAGGATGGAGTACTCCTAATGAAAAACTGTTTTTT
TRBV12-3/TRBV12-4	TRBJ2-3	many	TRBD2	CASSVGERGGWTDTQYF	TGTGCCAGCAGTGTAGGCGAGCGGGGGGGCTGGACAGATACGCAGTATTTT
TRBV6-1	TRBJ1-3	many	.	CASTLQGKGNTIYF	TGTGCCAGCACCCTCCAGGGAAAAGGAAACACCATATATTTT
TRBV3-1	TRBJ2-1	many	.	CASSQGNSDEQFF	TGTGCCAGCAGCCAAGGTAATAGCGATGAGCAGTTCTTC
TRBV27	TRBJ1-4	many	.	CASSARQNEKLFF	TGTGCCAGCAGTGCACGACAGAATGAAAAACTGTTTTTT
TRBV25-1	TRBJ2-1	.	.	CASTGGSSYNEQFF	TGTGCCAGCACCGGGGGTAGCTCCTACAATGAGCAGTTCTTC
TRBV5-1	TRBJ1-2	.	TRBD1	CASSLATGDYGYTF	TGCGCCAGCAGCTTGGCGACAGGGGACTATGGCTACACCTTC
TRBV11-2	TRBJ2-3	many	TRBD2	CASSIHSGGATDTQYF	TGTGCCAGCAGCATCCATAGCGGGGGGGCCACAGATACGCAGTATTTT
TRBV7-9	TRBJ1-3	.	TRBD1	CASSHRDSSGNTIYF	TGTGCCAGCAGCCATCGGGACAGCTCTGGAAACACCATATATTTT
TRBV3-1	TRBJ2-3	many	TRBD2	CASSQVRLAGGGEDTQYF	TGTGCCAGCAGCCAAGTGAGACTAGCGGGCGGGGGGGAAGATACGCAGTATTTT
TRBV6-1	TRBJ1-1	few	.	CASSSVGAGDTEAFF	TGTGCCAGCAGCTCCGTCGGGGCCGGGGACACTGAAGCTTTCTTT
TRBV3-1	TRBJ1-6	many	.	CASSQEWGRNSPLHF	TGTGCCAGCAGCCAAGAGTGGGGAAGGAATTCACCCCTCCACTTT
TRBV6-1	TRBJ1-1	many	.	CASSLGGGEAFF	TGTGCCAGCAGCCTCGGGGGCGGGGAAGCTTTCTTT
TRBV7-9	TRBJ2-3	.	TRBD2	CASSPRAGGDTDTQYF	TGTGCCAGCAGCCCCCGAGCGGGGGGGGACACAGATACGCAGTATTTT
TRBV6-1	TRBJ1-1	many	.	CASSNNSPRF	TGTGCCAGCAGTAATAACAGCCCCCGATTT
TRBV6-2/TRBV6-3	TRBJ2-1	many	TRBD2	CASSLRLAGGYNEQFF	TGTGCCAGCAGTTTGAGACTAGCGGGGGGCTACAATGAGCAGTTCTTC
TRBV29-1	TRBJ1-2	few	.	CSVEDSKSNYGYTF	TGCAGCGTTGAGGACAGCAAATCTAACTATGGCTACACCTTC
TRBV19	TRBJ1-1	.	.	CASSVIAVTNTEAFF	TGTGCCAGTAGTGTAATAGCGGTTACGAACACTGAAGCTTTCTTT
TRBV12-3/TRBV12-4	TRBJ1-6	many	.	CASSLNVRSSYNSPLHF	TGTGCCAGCAGTTTAAATGTGCGGAGCTCCTATAATTCACCCCTCCACTTT
TRBV24-1	TRBJ2-1	many	TRBD1	CATSDKPGTATYNEQFF	TGTGCCACCAGTGACAAACCCGGGACAGCTACCTACAATGAGCAGTTCTTC
TRBV12-3/TRBV12-4	TRBJ1-1	many	TRBD1	CATKQGIGNTEAFF	TGTGCCACCAAACAGGGGATCGGGAACACTGAAGCTTTCTTT
TRBV6-2/TRBV6-3	TRBJ1-3	few	.	CASSYKGRPGNTIYF	TGTGCCAGCAGTTACAAGGGCAGGCCTGGAAACACCATATATTTT
TRBV20-1	TRBJ2-7	many	.	CSAHDPGRSSYEQYF	TGCAGTGCTCATGATCCAGGACGGAGCTCCTACGAGCAGTACTTC
TRBV7-9	TRBJ2-7	many	.	CASSLEPGPQYF	TGTGCCAGCAGCCTAGAACCAGGGCCGCAGTACTTC
TRBV20-1	TRBJ1-2	.	TRBD1	CSARGPGQSNYGYTF	TGCAGTGCTAGAGGTCCGGGACAGTCGAACTATGGCTACACCTTC
TRBV5-1	TRBJ2-5	few	.	CASSPRGLQGETQYF	TGCGCCAGCAGCCCCCGGGGACTGCAGGGGGAGACCCAGTACTTC
TRBV7-9	TRBJ2-2	.	TRBD2	CASSAQLAYGRNTGELFF	TGTGCCAGCAGCGCGCAACTAGCGTACGGGAGGAACACCGGGGAGCTGTTTTTT
TRBV25-1	TRBJ1-2	many	TRBD1	CASSELYRGAYGYTF	TGTGCCAGCAGTGAATTGTACAGGGGGGCCTATGGCTACACCTTC
TRBV7-2	TRBJ2-3	many	TRBD2	CASSSSMMRGGADTQYF	TGTGCCAGCAGCTCCAGTATGATGCGGGGGGGCGCAGATACGCAGTATTTT
TRBV4-1	TRBJ2-7	.	TRBD1	CASSQDRAGGFYEQYF	TGCGCCAGCAGCCAAGATAGGGCAGGGGGCTTCTACGAGCAGTACTTC
TRBV20-1	TRBJ1-5	many	TRBD1	CSARDTLRGPLDSNQPQHF	TGCAGTGCTAGAGATACTCTCAGGGGGCCCTTAGATAGCAATCAGCCCCAGCATTTT
TRBV20-1	TRBJ2-3	many	TRBD2	CSATSGTSRDTQYF	TGCAGTGCTACCTCCGGGACTAGTAGAGATACGCAGTATTTT
TRBV20-1	TRBJ2-5	many	.	CSARVTSPETQYF	TGCAGTGCTAGAGTAACTAGTCCAGAGACCCAGTACTTC
TRBV10-1	TRBJ2-1	.	.	CASSVRGPAGEQFF	TGCGCCAGCAGTGTCCGGGGGCCGGCAGGTGAGCAGTTCTTC
TRBV6-1	TRBJ2-2	many	TRBD1	CASSLDRVTGELFF	TGTGCCAGCAGTCTAGACAGGGTCACCGGGGAGCTGTTTTTT
TRBV6-5	TRBJ2-3	.	TRBD2	CASSYSRGSGGVVDTQYF	TGTGCCAGCAGTTACTCGAGGGGTAGCGGGGGGGTGGTAGATACGCAGTATTTT
TRBV28	TRBJ1-6	many	TRBD1	CASSPGQGIFNSPLHF	TGTGCCAGCAGTCCGGGACAGGGCATCTTTAATTCACCCCTCCACTTT
TRBV3-1	TRBJ2-7	many	TRBD2	CASSRNPGLESYEQYF	TGTGCCAGCAGCCGAAACCCGGGACTAGAATCTTACGAGCAGTACTTC